The 6 T cell receptor beta chains below were found in one sample sequenced in a study of blood T cell repertoires in COVID-19. Assay: immunoSEQ multiplex PCR; the TCRdb copy retains only in-frame clones and omits some. The sample records more than 65,000 clones, more than 80% being singletons. Sequencing was carried out using peripheral blood. Source of these receptors: a human donor in a cohort sampled during active COVID-19.

This clone was recorded a few times. Additional DNA sequences in this sample encode the identical CDR3. V and J are TRBV27 and TRBJ2-7; 10 bases match TRBD2. The V and J ends lost 5 bases and 2 bases, in that order; junction bases with no gene match: 6. The CDR3 is 15 residues long. Germline V gene sequence: CDR1 MNHEY, CDR2 SMNVEV (reference sequence). The chain's CDR3 is CASSPRLAGPYEQYF. CDR3 coding DNA: TGTGCCAGCAGTCCAAGACTAGCGGGCCCCTACGAGCAGTACTTC.

The chain combines TRBV7-9 with TRBJ2-5; D is unresolved. This CDR3 contains 13 residues. Germline assignment: CDR1 SEHNR and CDR2 FQNEAQ (reference sequence). V was cut by 4 bases and J by 5 bases, with 11 bases left in between. CDR3 in amino acids: CASSSLNMETQYF. In DNA, the CDR3 is TGTGCCAGCAGCTCCTTAAACATGGAGACCCAGTACTTC.

At least ten counts were recorded for this clone. The V and J genes are TRBV6-5 and TRBJ2-7, with 7 bases fitting TRBD2. The CDR3 loop spans 16 amino acids. The germline gives CDR1 MNHEY, CDR2 SVGAGI. J was trimmed by 3 bases and V by 0 bases; bases with no gene match: 8. The CDR3: CASSYSNGGEGYEQYF. CDR3 sequence (DNA): TGTGCCAGCAGTTACTCGAATGGAGGGGAGGGCTACGAGCAGTACTTC.

This rearrangement joins TRBV5-1 to TRBJ2-5; D remains unclear. CDR1 is SGHRS and CDR2 is YFSETQ in the germline V gene. V was shortened by 4 bases and J by 1 base, with 11 bases between the two germline ends. The CDR3 contains 14 residues. In nucleotides, the CDR3 is TGCGCCAGCAGCGTAGAGAATATCCAAGAGACCCAGTACTTC. Encoded protein: CASSVENIQETQYF.

The rearrangement joins TRBV25-1 to TRBJ1-4; 7 bases align to TRBD1. With V trimmed by 3 bases and J by 8 bases, 9 bases remained unmatched. This CDR3 is 15 amino acids long. Germline lookup yields CDR1 MGHDK and CDR2 SYGVNS. The CDR3 spells CASSDPHRGSEKLFF. The CDR3 DNA reads as TGTGCCAGCAGTGACCCCCACAGGGGTTCCGAAAAACTGTTTTTT.

The chain uses TRBV29-1 and TRBJ2-1; 10 bases are a match to TRBD2. Germline CDR1 and CDR2: SQVTM and ANQGSEA. After removal of 3 bases from V and 3 bases from J, the junction contained 5 bases not matched to a gene. CDR3 size: 15 residues. CDR3 bases: TGCAGCGTTGATTCGACTAGCGGGTACTACAATGAGCAGTTCTTC. Translating it yields CSVDSTSGYYNEQFF.